The 7 T cell receptor beta chains reported below all come from one sample, sequenced in a study of T-cell reconstitution after alpha-beta-depleted transplantation in children. Preparing the TCRbeta library involved the use of unique molecular identifiers. TCRdb re-analysed the PCR reads in MiXCR, keeping a single row per CDR3 protein. The data contain about 240,000 distinct CDR3 sequences, 9.5% to 15% of them singletons. The specimen comprised PBMCs from the stem cell graft donor, sampled from the stem cell graft. The receptor set was obtained from a human donor who donated a stem cell graft to a child with acute lymphoblastic leukemia.

This clonotype was counted at least ten times. This rearrangement joins TRBV12-3 or TRBV12-4 to TRBJ2-1, with TRBD2 matching over 8 bases. The junction had 3 bases not matched to a gene; V was cut back by 1 base and J by 4 bases. The CDR3 is 15 residues long. CDR3 bases: TGTGCCAGCAGTTTAGGTAGCGGGGTATACAATGAGCAGTTCTTC. Translation gives CASSLGSGVYNEQFF.

This clonotype was seen repeatedly, ten times or more. This chain uses TRBV10-3 with TRBJ2-3; either TRBD1 or TRBD2 may supply D (5 bases each). The CDR3 runs 13 residues. Germline values: CDR1 ENHRY, CDR2 SYGVKD. V lost 4 bases to trimming and J lost 6 bases, with 11 bases between them. The CDR3 region is CAISVVEGDTQYF. The CDR3 DNA reads TGTGCCATCAGTGTCGTTGAGGGGGATACGCAGTATTTT.

At least ten counts were recorded for this clonotype. The chain joins TRBV7-2 to TRBJ1-6; possibly TRBD1 for D (5 bases). V lost 3 bases to trimming and J lost 6 bases, with 12 bases between them. CDR3 length: 15 residues. From germline, CDR1 is SGHTA and CDR2 FQGNSA. CDR3 residues: CASSFLTGPNSPLHF. CDR3 DNA: TGTGCCAGCAGCTTCCTCACGGGGCCTAATTCACCCCTCCACTTT.

V usage is TRBV6-1 and J usage is TRBJ1-5, with TRBD1 as a possible D gene (5 bases). The CDR3 length is 17 residues. Germline V gives CDR1 MNHNS, CDR2 SASEGT. The V end lost 11 bases, the J end lost 1 base, and 24 bases lay between the germline ends. This CDR3 is CAGPRQPRSQSNQPQHF. CDR3 DNA: TGTGCCGGGCCTCGACAGCCTAGGTCCCAGAGCAATCAGCCCCAGCATTTT.

This clonotype was observed many times. This chain joins TRBV12-3 or TRBV12-4 and TRBJ1-2, with 8 bases that match TRBD1. This CDR3 region has 13 residues. Trimming took 4 bases from V and 8 from J; bases not matched to a gene: 6. The CDR3 sequence is CASSYRQGNGYTF. The CDR3 DNA reads TGTGCCAGCAGTTACCGACAGGGGAACGGCTACACCTTC.

This clonotype was observed many times. This chain joins TRBV7-6 and TRBJ2-2; 7 bases align to TRBD1. With 5 bases clipped from V and 6 bases from J, the junction kept 12 bases outside the gene matches. The CDR3 totals 16 residues. Germline V gene lookup returns CDR1 SGHVS and CDR2 FNYEAQ. The CDR3 DNA reads TGTGCCAGCAGCCCTACCACAGGGGTTCTTCCCGGGGAGCTGTTTTTT. Protein: CASSPTTGVLPGELFF. Full variable domain (missing parts from reference TRBV7-6 and TRBJ2-2): GAGVSQSPRYKVTKRGQDVALRCDPISGHVSLYWYRQALGQGPEFLTYFNYEAQQDKSGLPNDRFSAERPEGSISTLTIQRTEQRDSAMYRCASSPTTGVLPGELFFGEGSRLTVL.

The table lists this clonotype with many counts. The chain joins TRBV20-1 to TRBJ2-7; D may correspond to TRBD1 or TRBD2 (5 bases each). The CDR3 totals 14 residues. V lost 6 bases to trimming and J lost 3 bases, with 18 bases between them. Germline-derived CDR1 and CDR2 are DFQATT and SNEGSKA (reference sequence). The CDR3 nucleotides are TGCAGTGCGGAGCACGGGACCTCCGGCTACGAGCAGTACTTC. Protein product: CSAEHGTSGYEQYF.